This T cell receptor beta chain was found in a study of blood T cells in healthy people across ages (dated by TCRdb to between 2014 and 2017). At the level of the whole study: In model experiments, template switching captured roughly one uniquely barcoded TCR beta cDNA molecule for every two T cells. Using deep sequencing normalized with unique cDNA molecular identifiers, the study measured how TCR beta repertoire diversity changes with age. Donors of different ages were randomly distributed across sequencing lanes to avoid experimental bias. Donors were grouped into four age groups: young (average approximately 15 years), middle-aged (about 40), aged (around 66) and long-lived (about 90). Using the same blood draw, the study looked at two additional independent replicas of 1 million unique cDNA reads for two donors, one aged 18 to 30 and the other aged 80 or older. The paper's findings and limits, for the study overall: The CMV infection status of donors was not known, potentially confounding age-related changes in expanded clonotypes. Estimates of total diversity based on one million sequenced T cells were considered lower bounds and underestimates. As age increased, observed TCR beta diversity per million T cells dropped in a roughly linear way, and a significant reduction was already evident by age 40. Conclusive comparison of naive and antigen-experienced compartments was prevented by the profiling of bulk unsorted PBMCs. There was a strong correlation between observed TCR beta diversity and the percentage of naive T cells measured by flow cytometry. Compared with the aged group, more naive CD4+ T cells, fewer expanded clones and increased TCR diversity were shown by the long-lived group, suggesting age selection.

Donors were approximately 42 systemically healthy Caucasian individuals from Russia aged roughly 6 to 100 years. Around 10 milliliters of peripheral blood were collected from each donor into EDTA-treated Vacutainer tubes. Ficoll-Paque density-gradient centrifugation was used to isolate PBMCs, with at least 6 million obtained per sample. Trizol reagent was used to extract total RNA from the PBMCs, yielding at least 5.5 micrograms per sample. For every donor, an aliquot of PBMCs went through flow cytometry to measure the percentages of naive CD45RAhigh/CD27high T cells. Looking up the germline V gene (reference sequence) yields CDR1 MNHEY and CDR2 SMNVEV. From cysteine to phenylalanine, the CDR3 is 13 amino acids long. Only CDR3 DNA remains: 39 bases, in frame from the first base. Comments on this clonotype: Its antigen remains unidentified. Per-base qualities were not stored, and no clone one base away is much larger.

Library creation used 5' RACE. Instrument used: Illumina HiSeq 2500. A second PCR of about 6 to 11 cycles was run with a J-beta primer mix and a sample-barcoded 5' primer. A template-switch 5' adaptor carrying 12 random nucleotides introduced a unique molecular identifier onto each TCR beta cDNA molecule. Each sample yielded at least 3 million CDR3-containing paired-end reads. The Mint cDNA synthesis kit, primed by a TRBC-specific oligonucleotide, was used to synthesize first-strand cDNA from all RNA. Following uracil-DNA glycosylase treatment, a first 18-cycle PCR with universal primers M1SS and BC2_uni_R was performed on all cDNA. Under the source paper's analysis protocol: Each sample was normalized by randomly selecting 1 million high-quality reads, each carrying a distinct molecular identifier. Instead of being binned into consensus sequences, reads that shared molecular identifiers were thrown out. CDR3 identification, clonotype clustering and error correction used MiTCR with a Q25 quality threshold and the strictest error-elimination algorithm. A nonparametric unseen species model with Euler transformation was used to estimate a lower bound on total TCR beta diversity. The raw public data were reprocessed by TCRdb itself: fastp quality trimming at Q25, MiXCR clonotype calling, in-frame beta chains only. Each entry is one CDR3 protein sequence, shown with its most common DNA and genes. The V and J calls here are based on TCRdb, not the publication. This sample holds around 1,600,000 distinct CDR3 sequences; about 42% were observed only once. The ten most abundant clones make up 4% of the sample.

The origin of this receptor is a woman under 30 in good health. The specimen was blood. This chain is built from TRBV27 and TRBJ2-5, with the identity of the D gene unclear. The end of the DNA aligns better with TRBJ2-7, so the J call may be wrong. The nucleotide sequence reads as follows: TGTGCCAGCAGTGAAAACTCGCTCCACGAGCAGTACTTC. Its translation is CASSENSLHEQYF.